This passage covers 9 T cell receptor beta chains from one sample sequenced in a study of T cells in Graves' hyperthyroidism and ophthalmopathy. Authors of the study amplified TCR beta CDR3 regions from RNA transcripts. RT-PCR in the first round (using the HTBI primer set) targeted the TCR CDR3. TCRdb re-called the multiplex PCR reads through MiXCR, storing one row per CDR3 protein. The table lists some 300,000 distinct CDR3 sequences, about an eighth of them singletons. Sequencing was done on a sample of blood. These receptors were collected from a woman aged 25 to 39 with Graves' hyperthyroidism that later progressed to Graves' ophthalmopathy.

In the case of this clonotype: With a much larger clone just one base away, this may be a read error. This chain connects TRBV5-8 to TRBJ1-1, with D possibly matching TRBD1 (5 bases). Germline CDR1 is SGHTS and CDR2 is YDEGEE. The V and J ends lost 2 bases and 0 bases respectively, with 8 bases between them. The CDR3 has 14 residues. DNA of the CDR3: TGTGCCAGCAGCTTTAAACAGGTGAACACTGAAGCTTTCTTT. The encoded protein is CASSFKQVNTEAFF. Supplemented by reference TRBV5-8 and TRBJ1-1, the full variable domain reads EAGVTQSPTHLIKTRGQQATLRCSPISGHTSVYWYQQALGLGLQFLLWYDEGEERNRGNFPPRFSGRQFPNYSSELNVNALELEDSALYLCASSFKQVNTEAFFGQGTRLTVV.

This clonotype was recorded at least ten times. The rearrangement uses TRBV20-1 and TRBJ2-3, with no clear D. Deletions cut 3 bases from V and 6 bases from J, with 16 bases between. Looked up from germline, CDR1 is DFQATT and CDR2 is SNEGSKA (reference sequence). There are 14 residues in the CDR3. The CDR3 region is CSASSGAAGDTQYF. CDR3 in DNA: TGCAGTGCTAGCAGTGGAGCCGCTGGGGATACGCAGTATTTT.

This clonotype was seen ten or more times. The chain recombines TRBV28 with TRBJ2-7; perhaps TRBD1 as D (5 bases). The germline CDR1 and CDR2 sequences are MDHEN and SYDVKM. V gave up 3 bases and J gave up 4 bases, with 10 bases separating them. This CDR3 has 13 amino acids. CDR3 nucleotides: TGTGCCAGCAGTTTTACAGGCTGGTACGAGCAGTACTTC. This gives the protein CASSFTGWYEQYF. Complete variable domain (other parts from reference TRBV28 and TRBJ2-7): DVKVTQSSRYLVKRTGEKVFLECVQDMDHENMFWYRQDPGLGLRLIYFSYDVKMKEKGDIPEGYSVSREKKERFSLILESASTNQTSMYLCASSFTGWYEQYFGPGTRLTVT.

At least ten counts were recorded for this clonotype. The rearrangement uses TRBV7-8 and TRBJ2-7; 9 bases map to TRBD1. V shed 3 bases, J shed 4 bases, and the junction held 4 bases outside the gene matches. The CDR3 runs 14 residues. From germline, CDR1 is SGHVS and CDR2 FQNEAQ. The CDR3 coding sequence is TGTGCCAGCAGCTTCCTGGACAGGGGATACGAGCAGTACTTC. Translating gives CASSFLDRGYEQYF.

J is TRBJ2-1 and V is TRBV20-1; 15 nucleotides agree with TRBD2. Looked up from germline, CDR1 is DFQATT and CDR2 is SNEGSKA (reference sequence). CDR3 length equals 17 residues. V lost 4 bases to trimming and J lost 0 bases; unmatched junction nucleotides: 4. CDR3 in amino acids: CSANGLAGGSSYNEQFF. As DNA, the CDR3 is TGCAGTGCTAATGGACTAGCGGGGGGGAGCTCCTACAATGAGCAGTTCTTC.

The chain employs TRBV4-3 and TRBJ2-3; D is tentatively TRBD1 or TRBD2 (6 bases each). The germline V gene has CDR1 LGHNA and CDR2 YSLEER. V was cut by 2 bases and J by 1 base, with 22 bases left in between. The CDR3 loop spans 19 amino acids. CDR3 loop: CASSQMIPLGGAGTDTQYF. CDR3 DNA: TGCGCCAGCAGCCAAATGATTCCTTTGGGGGGCGCCGGCACAGATACGCAGTATTTT.

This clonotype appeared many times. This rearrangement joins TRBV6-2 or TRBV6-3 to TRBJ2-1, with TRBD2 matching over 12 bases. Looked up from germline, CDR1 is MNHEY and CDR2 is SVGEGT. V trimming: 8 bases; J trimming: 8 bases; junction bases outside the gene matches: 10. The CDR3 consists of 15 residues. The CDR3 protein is CASVPGLAGMYEQFF. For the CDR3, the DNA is TGTGCCAGCGTTCCAGGACTAGCGGGAATGTATGAGCAGTTCTTC.

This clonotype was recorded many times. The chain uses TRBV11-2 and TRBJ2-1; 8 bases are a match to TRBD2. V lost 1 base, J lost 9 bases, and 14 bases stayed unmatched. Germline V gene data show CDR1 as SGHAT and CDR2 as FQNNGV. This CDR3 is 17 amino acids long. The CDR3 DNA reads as TGTGCCAGCAGCTTAGGACCCCCCCCGGGAGGGCTGGGTGAGCAGTTCTTC. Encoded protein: CASSLGPPPGGLGEQFF. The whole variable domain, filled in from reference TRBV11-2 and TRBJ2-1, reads EAGVAQSPRYKIIEKRQSVAFWCNPISGHATLYWYQQILGQGPKLLIQFQNNGVVDDSQLPKDRFSAERLKGVDSTLKIQPAKLEDSAVYLCASSLGPPPGGLGEQFFGPGTRLTVL.

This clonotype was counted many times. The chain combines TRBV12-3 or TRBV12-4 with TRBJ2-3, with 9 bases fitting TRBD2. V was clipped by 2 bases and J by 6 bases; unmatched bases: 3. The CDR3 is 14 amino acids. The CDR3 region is CASSLWREGDTQYF. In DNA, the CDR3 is TGTGCCAGCAGTTTATGGCGGGAGGGGGATACGCAGTATTTT.